The text below deals with one TCR beta chain. Profiled with immunoSEQ multiplex PCR; TCRdb holds only in-frame clones, not every one. The table includes more than 110,000 clones, 65% to 85% detected once. The CDR3 is 13 amino acids. Germline assignment: CDR1 SNHLY and CDR2 FYNNEI. The germline V and J ends were trimmed by 8 bases and 7 bases, with 18 bases remaining between them. The sample comes from a study of blood T cell repertoires in COVID-19. The wider study: The cDNA or gDNA used as material had been derived from T cells, B-cell-depleted T cells, or PBMCs.

The sequencing sample was made of peripheral blood. The receptor comes from a human donor in a cohort sampled during active COVID-19. V and J are TRBV2 and TRBJ2-7; D is perhaps TRBD2 (6 bases). CDR3 nucleotides: TGTGCCAGCGGCGGGACGTCAGGCGGGGAGCAGTACTTC. This codes for CASGGTSGGEQYF.